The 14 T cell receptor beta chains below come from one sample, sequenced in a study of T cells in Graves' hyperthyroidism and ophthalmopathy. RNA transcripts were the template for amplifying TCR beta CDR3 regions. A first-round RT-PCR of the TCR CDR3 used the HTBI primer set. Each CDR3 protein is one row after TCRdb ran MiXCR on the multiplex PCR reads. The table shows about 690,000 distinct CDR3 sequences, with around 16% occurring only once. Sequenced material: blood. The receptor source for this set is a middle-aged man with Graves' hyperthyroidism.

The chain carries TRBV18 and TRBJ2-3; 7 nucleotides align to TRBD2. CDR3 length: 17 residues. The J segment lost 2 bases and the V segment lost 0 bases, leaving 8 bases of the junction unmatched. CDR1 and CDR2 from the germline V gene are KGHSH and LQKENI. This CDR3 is CASSPPPQRDYTDTQYF. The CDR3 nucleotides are TGTGCCAGCTCACCACCCCCCCAGCGGGACTACACAGATACGCAGTATTTT.

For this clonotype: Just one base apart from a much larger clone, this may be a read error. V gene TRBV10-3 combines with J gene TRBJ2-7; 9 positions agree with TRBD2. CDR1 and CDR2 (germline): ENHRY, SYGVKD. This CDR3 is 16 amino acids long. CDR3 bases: TGTGCCACCAGTGAGGGGACTAGCTGGCTCGTCTACGAGCAGTACTTC. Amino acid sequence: CATSEGTSWLVYEQYF.

CDR3 protein: CASRSRLAGVGEQYF. CDR3 nucleotides: TGTGCCAGCAGGTCAAGACTAGCGGGAGTCGGTGAGCAGTACTTC. This chain joins TRBV28 and TRBJ2-7; 12 bases agree with TRBD2. Germline values: CDR1 MDHEN, CDR2 SYDVKM. J lost 7 bases, V lost 6 bases, and 10 bases had no gene match. The CDR3 is made up of 15 amino acids.

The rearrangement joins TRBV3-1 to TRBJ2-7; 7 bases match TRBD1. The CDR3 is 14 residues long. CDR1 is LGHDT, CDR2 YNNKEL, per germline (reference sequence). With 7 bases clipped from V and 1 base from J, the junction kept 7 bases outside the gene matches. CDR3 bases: TGTGCCAGCATCCTAGGGGGCTCATCCTACGAGCAGTACTTC. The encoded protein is CASILGGSSYEQYF.

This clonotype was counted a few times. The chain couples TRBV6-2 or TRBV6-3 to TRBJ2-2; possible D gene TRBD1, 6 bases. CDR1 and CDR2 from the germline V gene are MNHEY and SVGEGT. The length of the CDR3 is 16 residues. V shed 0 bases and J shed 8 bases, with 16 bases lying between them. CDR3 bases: TGTGCCAGCAGTTACTCGGTCAGGGGTCCATCGGGGGAGCTGTTTTTT. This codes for CASSYSVRGPSGELFF.

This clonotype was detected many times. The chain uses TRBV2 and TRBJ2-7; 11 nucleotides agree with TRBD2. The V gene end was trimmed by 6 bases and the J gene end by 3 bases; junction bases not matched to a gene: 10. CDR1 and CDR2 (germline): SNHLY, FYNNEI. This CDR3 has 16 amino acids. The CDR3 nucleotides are TGTGCCAGCAGAGACCCACTAGCGGGAGTTGACTACGAGCAGTACTTC. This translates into CASRDPLAGVDYEQYF.

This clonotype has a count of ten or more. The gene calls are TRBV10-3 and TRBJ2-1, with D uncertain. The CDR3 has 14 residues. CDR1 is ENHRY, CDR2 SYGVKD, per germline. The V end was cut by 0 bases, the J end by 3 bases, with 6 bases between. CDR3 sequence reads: CAISESGFYNEQFF. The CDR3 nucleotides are TGTGCCATCAGTGAGTCGGGATTCTACAATGAGCAGTTCTTC.

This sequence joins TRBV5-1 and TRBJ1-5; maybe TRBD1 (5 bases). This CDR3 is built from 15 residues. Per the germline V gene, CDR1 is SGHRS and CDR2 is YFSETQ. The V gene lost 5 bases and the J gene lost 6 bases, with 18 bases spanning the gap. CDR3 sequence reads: CASSPGGADPQPQHF. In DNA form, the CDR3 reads TGCGCCAGCAGTCCCGGCGGGGCAGATCCTCAGCCCCAGCATTTT.

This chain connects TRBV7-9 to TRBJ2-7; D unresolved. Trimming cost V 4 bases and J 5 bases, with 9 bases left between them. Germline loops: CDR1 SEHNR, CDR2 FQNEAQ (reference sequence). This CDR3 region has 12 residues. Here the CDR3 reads CASSSGADEQYF. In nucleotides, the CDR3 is TGTGCCAGCAGCTCGGGTGCAGACGAGCAGTACTTC.

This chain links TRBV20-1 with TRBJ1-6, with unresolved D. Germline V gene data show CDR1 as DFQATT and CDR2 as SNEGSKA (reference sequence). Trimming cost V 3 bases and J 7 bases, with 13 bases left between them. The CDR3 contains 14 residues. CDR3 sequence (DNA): TGCAGTGCTAGCGTGGCCTCAAGCAATTCACCCCTCCACTTT. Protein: CSASVASSNSPLHF.

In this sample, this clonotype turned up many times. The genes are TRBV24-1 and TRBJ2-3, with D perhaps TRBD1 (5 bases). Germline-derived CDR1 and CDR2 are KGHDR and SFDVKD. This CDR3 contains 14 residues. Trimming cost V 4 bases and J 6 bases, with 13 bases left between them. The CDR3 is CATSDPLPGDTQYF. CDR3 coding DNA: TGTGCCACCAGTGACCCCTTACCAGGGGATACGCAGTATTTT.

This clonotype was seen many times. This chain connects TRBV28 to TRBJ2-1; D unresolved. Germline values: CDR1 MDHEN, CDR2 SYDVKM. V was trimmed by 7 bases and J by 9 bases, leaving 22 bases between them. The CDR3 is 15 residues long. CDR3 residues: CASTSKGPDGGEQFF. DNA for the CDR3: TGTGCCAGCACCTCCAAGGGTCCTGATGGCGGTGAGCAGTTCTTC.

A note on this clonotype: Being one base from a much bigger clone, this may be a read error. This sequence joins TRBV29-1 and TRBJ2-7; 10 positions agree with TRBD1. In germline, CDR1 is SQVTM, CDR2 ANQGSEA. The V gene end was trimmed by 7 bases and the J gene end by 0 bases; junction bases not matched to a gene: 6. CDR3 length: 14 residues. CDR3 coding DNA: TGCAGCGCAGCGGACAGGGGGAGCTCCTACGAGCAGTACTTC. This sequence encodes CSAADRGSSYEQYF.

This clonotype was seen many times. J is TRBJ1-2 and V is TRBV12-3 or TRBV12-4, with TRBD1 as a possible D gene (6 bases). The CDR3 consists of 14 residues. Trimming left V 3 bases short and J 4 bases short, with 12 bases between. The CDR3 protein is CASSFQGQGYGYTF. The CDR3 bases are TGTGCCAGCAGTTTCCAGGGGCAGGGCTATGGCTACACCTTC.